These 14 T cell receptor beta chains share one sample of origin, sequenced in a study of T cells after yellow fever vaccination. TCRdb recomputed calls from the 5' RACE reads with MiXCR, one row per CDR3 protein. The repertoire includes hundreds of thousands of distinct CDR3 sequences, less than 4.5% of them detected once, and about a quarter sits in the top ten. Sequencing used PBMCs, obtained on the day of the yellow fever booster vaccination. The receptors come from a man aged 18 to 29 who received the YFV17D yellow fever vaccine.

In its sample, this clonotype was seen many times. The chain couples TRBV18 to TRBJ2-5; D is unclear. Germline V gives CDR1 KGHSH, CDR2 LQKENI. This CDR3 region has 13 residues. V was clipped by 1 base and J by 4 bases, with 7 bases between them. DNA of the CDR3: TGTGCCAGCTCACCACGCTCGGGAGAGACCCAGTACTTC. Translated: CASSPRSGETQYF.

This clonotype was detected ten times or more. The chain joins TRBV7-9 to TRBJ2-6; D is unresolved. The CDR3 has 20 amino acids. V was clipped by 0 bases and J by 0 bases, with 18 bases between them. Germline V gives CDR1 SEHNR, CDR2 FQNEAQ (reference sequence). The CDR3 DNA is TGTGCCAGCAGCTTAGCGCAATTAAAAGGGCGTTACTCTGGGGCCAACGTCCTGACTTTC. Residues: CASSLAQLKGRYSGANVLTF.

This clonotype was seen many times. The chain links TRBV7-2 to TRBJ1-5, with no clear D. Germline V gene data show CDR1 as SGHTA and CDR2 as FQGNSA. Deletions cut 5 bases from V and 9 bases from J, with 11 bases between. CDR3 length equals 12 residues. CDR3 sequence (DNA): TGTGCCAGCAGCCGAGGGCTCCGGCCCCAGCATTTT. As protein: CASSRGLRPQHF.

This clonotype was observed a handful of times. J is TRBJ2-3 and V is TRBV5-1; 11 bases are a match to TRBD1. The CDR3 covers 15 residues. Germline trimming cut 4 bases from V and 1 base from J; bases unmatched to any gene: 2. Germline V CDR1 and CDR2: SGHRS, YFSETQ. CDR3 sequence: CASSGQGAGTDTQYF. The CDR3 DNA follows: TGCGCCAGCAGCGGACAGGGGGCCGGCACAGATACGCAGTATTTT.

There are many counts of this clonotype. V gene TRBV11-3 combines with J gene TRBJ2-1, with 13 nucleotides matching TRBD2. This CDR3 has 14 amino acids. V was clipped by 3 bases and J by 9 bases; unmatched bases: 2. Germline CDR1 reads SGHNT; CDR2 reads YENEEA. As DNA, the CDR3 is TGTGCCAGCAGCTTCCGACTAGCGGGGGGTGAGCAGTTCTTC. Residues: CASSFRLAGGEQFF.

This clonotype was seen a few times. This chain links TRBV7-2 with TRBJ2-2, with 7 bases matching TRBD2. CDR3 length: 17 amino acids. CDR1 and CDR2 from the germline V gene are SGHTA and FQGNSA. After removal of 3 bases from V and 0 bases from J, the junction contained 7 bases not matched to a gene. Here the CDR3 reads CASSFPARETNTGELFF. As DNA, the CDR3 is TGTGCCAGCAGCTTCCCGGCGCGGGAGACGAACACCGGGGAGCTGTTTTTT.

Only a few counts were recorded for this clonotype. The rearrangement links TRBV5-1 to TRBJ2-3; no definite D call. Germline V gene lookup returns CDR1 SGHRS and CDR2 YFSETQ. CDR3 length: 14 residues. The ends were cut back, 0 bases at V and 0 bases at J, with 5 bases in the middle. CDR3 residues: CASSLAHSTDTQYF. CDR3 nucleotides: TGCGCCAGCAGCTTGGCGCATAGCACAGATACGCAGTATTTT. Variable domain in full (rest from reference TRBV5-1 and TRBJ2-3): KAGVTQTPRYLIKTRGQQVTLSCSPISGHRSVSWYQQTPGQGLQFLFEYFSETQRNKGNFPGRFSGRQFSNSRSEMNVSTLELGDSALYLCASSLAHSTDTQYFGPGTRLTVL.

The genes are TRBV5-5 and TRBJ1-1; D is undetermined. V was shortened by 1 base and J by 7 bases, with 14 bases between the two germline ends. Germline-derived CDR1 and CDR2 are SGHKS and YYEKEE (reference sequence). The CDR3 covers 14 residues. CDR3 protein: CASSLPMVWSEAFF. The CDR3, as DNA: TGTGCCAGCAGCTTGCCGATGGTCTGGAGTGAAGCTTTCTTT.

The V call is TRBV4-1, the J call TRBJ2-7; D not certain. Per the germline V gene, CDR1 is MGHRA and CDR2 is YSYEKL. The CDR3 runs to 17 residues. The V and J ends lost 0 bases and 0 bases respectively, with 15 bases between them. The CDR3 region is CASSQDGPCRSSYEQYV. CDR3 DNA: TGCGCCAGCAGCCAAGATGGGCCGTGCCGGAGCTCCTACGAGCAGTACGTC.

The table lists this clonotype with many counts. The chain combines TRBV5-1 with TRBJ2-7; tentative D call: TRBD2 (5 bases). The V end lost 0 bases, the J end lost 6 bases, and 19 bases lay between the germline ends. CDR1 is SGHRS and CDR2 is YFSETQ in the germline V gene. This CDR3 has 16 amino acids. The CDR3 sequence is CASSLDSASSALEQYV. Here the CDR3 DNA reads TGCGCCAGCAGCTTGGATAGCGCCTCCTCCGCTCTCGAGCAGTACGTC.

The chain joins TRBV5-4 to TRBJ2-3, with a weak D call TRBD2 (7 bases). Trimming shortened V by 1 base and J by 7 bases, and 13 bases separated the two germline ends. Germline assignment: CDR1 SGHNT and CDR2 YYREEE (reference sequence). This CDR3 is built from 14 residues. The CDR3 DNA reads as TGTGCCAGCAGCTTGACGGGGGGCCGGAATACGCAGTATTTT. This gives the protein CASSLTGGRNTQYF.

This clonotype has ten or more counts. The chain couples TRBV6-1 to TRBJ2-3, with no clear D. This CDR3 comprises 16 residues. The V and J ends lost 2 bases and 2 bases respectively, with 14 bases between them. Germline V gene lookup returns CDR1 MNHNS and CDR2 SASEGT. CDR3 amino acids: CASSERRGPSTDTQYF. For the CDR3, the DNA is TGTGCCAGCAGTGAAAGACGAGGACCGTCCACAGATACGCAGTATTTT.

This clonotype was counted between two and nine times. This rearrangement joins TRBV30 to TRBJ2-5; D gene uncertain. Trimming took off 1 base at V and 2 bases at J, with 8 bases between the two ends. CDR1 GTSNPN and CDR2 SVGIG come from the germline V gene (reference sequence). This CDR3 comprises 13 residues. Here the CDR3 reads CAWSEYWQETQYF. The CDR3 DNA follows: TGTGCCTGGAGTGAGTACTGGCAAGAGACCCAGTACTTC.

This clonotype was counted at least ten times. The genes are TRBV19 and TRBJ1-2; D ambiguous. Germline CDR1 and CDR2: LNHDA and SQIVND (reference sequence). The CDR3 extends over 10 amino acids. The V end was cut by 7 bases, the J end by 2 bases, with 2 bases between. DNA of the CDR3: TGTGCCAGTAAGAACTATGGCTACACCTTC. Protein product: CASKNYGYTF.